What follows are 2 T cell receptor beta chains derived from one specimen sequenced in a study of T cell responses to AZD1222 COVID-19 vaccine. Sequenced by immunoSEQ multiplex PCR; TCRdb stores in-frame clones only, minus some. This sample yields about 110,000 clones, of which about nine tenths are seen a single time; about 5% belongs to the top ten. The specimen comprised peripheral blood, sampled on day 0 of AZD1222 vaccination. These receptor sequences come from an adult in good health.

V usage is TRBV19 and J usage is TRBJ1-5; D is perhaps TRBD1 (5 bases). The germline CDR1 and CDR2 sequences are LNHDA and SQIVND (reference sequence). The germline V and J ends were trimmed by 6 bases and 3 bases, with 12 bases remaining between them. The CDR3 spans 14 residues. As DNA, the CDR3 is TGTGCCAGTAGAACCAGGGCCCCCAATCAGCCCCAGCATTTT. As protein: CASRTRAPNQPQHF.

The V and J genes are TRBV6-6 and TRBJ2-2, with D tentatively TRBD1 (6 bases). The CDR3 covers 15 residues. Germline V gives CDR1 MNHNY, CDR2 SVGAGI (reference sequence). Trimming cost V 5 bases and J 3 bases, with 13 bases left between them. In nucleotides, the CDR3 is TGTGCCAGCAGTGCCGACAGGTCCTACACCGGGGAGCTGTTTTTT. It yields the protein CASSADRSYTGELFF.